Below are 6 T cell receptor beta chains sequenced from a single sample in a study of blood T cell repertoires in COVID-19. TCRdb's table, derived via immunoSEQ multiplex PCR, lists solely in-frame clones and lacks some. The sample yields around 260,000 clones, roughly 88% seen once. Source material: peripheral blood. The origin of the receptors is a woman between 65 and 79 years old with COVID-19, enrolled during active disease.

In this sample, this clone turned up once. V gene TRBV6-2 or TRBV6-3 combines with J gene TRBJ2-3; 8 bases are a match to TRBD2. The V gene's germline CDR1 is MNHEY and CDR2 SVGEGT. The CDR3 is 16 residues long. The V and J ends lost 2 bases and 5 bases, in that order; junction bases with no gene match: 9. CDR3 DNA sequence: TGTGCCAGCAGTTACCCGTCAGCGGGAGTGAGAGATACGCAGTATTTT. Encoded protein: CASSYPSAGVRDTQYF.

The chain employs TRBV29-1 and TRBJ2-2, with a tentative D call TRBD2 (6 bases). The CDR3 sequence is 11 residues long. CDR1 is SQVTM, CDR2 ANQGSEA, per germline. V lost 6 bases to trimming and J lost 7 bases, with 9 bases between them. This CDR3 is CSVRGVGELFF. CDR3 sequence (DNA): TGCAGCGTCCGCGGGGTCGGGGAGCTGTTTTTT.

The rearrangement uses TRBV10-3 and TRBJ1-2, with a possible D match to TRBD1 (6 bases). The V gene's germline CDR1 is ENHRY and CDR2 SYGVKD. The V end was cut by 11 bases, the J end by 4 bases, with 17 bases between. CDR3 length: 13 residues. The CDR3 sequence: CASLRGIGYGYTF. CDR3 DNA: TGTGCCTCTCTGAGGGGGATTGGCTATGGCTACACCTTC.

Worth noting for this clone: The junction differs from germline at one of its ends, possibly a read error. The rearrangement joins TRBV5-1 to TRBJ1-6; D gene ambiguous. The CDR3 has 15 residues. Germline-derived CDR1 and CDR2 are SGHRS and YFSETQ. The CDR3 bases are TGCGCCAGCAGCTTGGATGGTTCTTATAATTCACCCCTCCAGTTT. It codes for CASSLDGSYNSPLQF. The variable domain in full, completed from reference TRBV5-1 and TRBJ1-6, reads KAGVTQTPRYLIKTRGQQVTLSCSPISGHRSVSWYQQTPGQGLQFLFEYFSETQRNKGNFPGRFSGRQFSNSRSEMNVSTLELGDSALYLCASSLDGSYNSPLQFGNGTRLTVT.

V and J are TRBV2 and TRBJ1-3; D gene uncertain. The germline V gene has CDR1 SNHLY and CDR2 FYNNEI. The CDR3 consists of 14 residues. Trimming took 6 bases from V and 0 from J, leaving 9 bases between them. For the CDR3, the DNA is TGTGCCAGCAGCGGTGTCCTCTCTGGAAACACCATATATTTT. It encodes CASSGVLSGNTIYF.

A remark on this clone: A read error likely explains this, since a far larger clone differs by one base. Other DNA sequences in this sample translate to the same CDR3. The CDR3 reads CASSLTGGQPQHF. As DNA, the CDR3 is TGTGCCAGCAGTTTGACAGGGGGGCAGCCCCAGCATTTT. The chain uses TRBV12-3 or TRBV12-4 and TRBJ1-5; TRBD1 matches 9 bases. With 3 bases clipped from V and 7 bases from J, the junction kept 1 base outside the gene matches. This CDR3 is 13 amino acids long.